A selection of T cell receptor beta chains follows, all from one sample in a study of long-term antiretroviral therapy in people with HIV. The table came from immunoSEQ multiplex PCR; TCRdb's copy has only in-frame clones and leaves some out. Here the sample spans about 16,000 clones, approximately 95% being singletons. Sequenced here: unsorted PBMCs, sampled 10.4 years after starting antiretroviral therapy. Receptors originate from a man in his thirties or forties with HIV. The CDR3 runs from the conserved cysteine through the conserved F or W. The D gene is left open where the match is weak. Some rows have no size entry. The others give once, few or many, or a class for an expanded clone.

v_call	d_call	clone_size	j_call	cdr3_nt	cdr3_aa
TRBV5-1	-	-	TRBJ2-5	TGCGCCAGCAGCTTGGGCCCGGAATCGCAAGAGACCCAGTACTTC	CASSLGPESQETQYF
TRBV27	-	-	TRBJ1-2	TGTGCCAGCAGTTTCGGATTGAGCTATGGCTACACCTTC	CASSFGLSYGYTF
TRBV11-2	-	-	TRBJ1-2	TGTGCCAGCCGACGGGACTATGGCTACACCTTC	CASRRDYGYTF
TRBV9	TRBD1	-	TRBJ2-3	TGTGCCAGCAGCGTAGCGGACAGGGGGGTTCCTAGCACAGATACGCAGTATTTT	CASSVADRGVPSTDTQYF
TRBV7-3	-	once	TRBJ2-2	TGTGCCAGCAGCTTATCGGGAACAGCGAACACCGGGGAGCTGTTTTTT	CASSLSGTANTGELFF
TRBV5-6	-	-	TRBJ2-3	TGTGCCAGCAGCTTAGCGAAAGTAGATACGCAGTATTTT	CASSLAKVDTQYF
TRBV2	-	-	TRBJ2-7	TGTGCCAGCTTCTTGTACGAGCAGTACTTC	CASFLYEQYF
TRBV10-3	-	-	TRBJ1-2	TGTGCCATCAGTGAGTATGACGGGAACTATGGCTACACCTTC	CAISEYDGNYGYTF
TRBV28	-	-	TRBJ1-2	TGTGCCAGCAACGTGGACTATGGCTACACCTTC	CASNVDYGYTF
TRBV5-1	-	-	TRBJ1-4	TGCGCCAGCGTCATCGGGGCACTAGATGAAAAACTGTTTTTT	CASVIGALDEKLFF
TRBV11-2	-	-	TRBJ1-4	TGTGCCAGCCGCTCAGCCGCAACTAATGAAAAACTGTTTTTT	CASRSAATNEKLFF
TRBV4-2	-	-	TRBJ2-7	TGTGCCAGCAGCCAAGATTTACCTCTAACAGCACTCGCCTACGAGCAGTACTTC	CASSQDLPLTALAYEQYF
TRBV7-9	TRBD1	-	TRBJ2-7	TGTGCCAGCAGTCCCGGGACAGCTCAGTACGAGCAGTACTTC	CASSPGTAQYEQYF
TRBV5-1	-	once	TRBJ2-6	TGCGCCAGCAGTCACAGGAATCTCAGCTCTGGGGCCAACGTCCTGACTTTC	CASSHRNLSSGANVLTF
TRBV7-2	-	few	TRBJ2-5	TGTGCCAGCAGCTTGTTAACCAGGGAAGAGACCCAGTACTTC	CASSLLTREETQYF